This T cell receptor (beta chain) derives from a study of T-cell memory formation after mild COVID-19. Study overall: The two donors had largely donor-specific TCR clusters. Study-level points and caveats: Contracting CD8+ clones were enriched in EMRA, CD4+ mainly in CM and EM. Clones contracting day 15 to 85 were balanced CD4/CD8; later expanders leaned CD4+.

About this clonotype: Its antigen is still unknown.

This CDR3 has 15 residues. Trimming shortened V by 5 bases and J by 6 bases, and 18 bases separated the two germline ends. The V gene's germline CDR1 is SEHNR and CDR2 FQNEAQ (reference sequence). Constant-segment-primed 5'RACE gave TCR alpha and TCR beta cDNA libraries with sample barcodes and UMIs. TCRdb redid the calling of the 5' RACE reads with MiXCR, one entry per CDR3 protein. The table records hundreds of thousands of distinct CDR3 sequences, roughly 17% of them present only once. The sequence came from a man younger than 35 who had mild COVID-19 (a few samples of this study predate the infection). Cell type and time point are not known. This sequence joins TRBV7-9 and TRBJ2-3; TRBD1 might be the D (5 bases). What was sequenced was PBMCs or a T cell subset sorted from them (not recorded which). CDR3 in DNA: TGTGCCAGCAGCCCAGGCGACAGTCAATTGGATACGCAGTATTTT. This codes for CASSPGDSQLDTQYF.